The text below deals with one T cell receptor (beta chain). Its binding antigen is unknown. The input lacks base qualities; no much larger clone sits a single base away. This entry is derived from a study of cytomegalovirus exposure and HLA in healthy donors (dated 2017 in TCRdb). With regard to the full study: According to an earlier analysis of 587 of the donors, about 179 million T cells yielded 120 million or so unique TCR beta sequences and 276 Gb of sequence data. In an earlier analysis of 587 of the donors, high-throughput TCR beta sequencing was used to judge whether each TCR beta V gene segment behaved as functional or pseudogenic. The study combined high-throughput TCR immunosequencing, statistical association of individual TCRs with disease status, and machine learning to predict cytomegalovirus infection status. All discovery cohort repertoires had been generated using a single sequencing platform. Besides the first cohort of approximately 710 subjects, a separate validation cohort made up of roughly 130 different subjects was used. Using immunosequencing, the study profiled T cell repertoires from some 670 subjects and related those repertoires to cytomegalovirus serostatus. Among a few hundred genotyped donors of the cohort, an average of 235,054 unique TCR beta nucleotide sequences were sequenced per donor, roughly 18% of them non-productive. The genetic ancestry cluster associated with self-reported Caucasian donors included about 81% of the 350 to 500 genotyped donors. Typing coverage varied by locus: roughly 629-630 donors for A, B, C, DRB1 and DQB1; approximately 560 for DQA1; around 610 for DPA1; more than 450 for DPB1. A later analysis re-examined previously published TCR beta repertoires from around 670 donors and added high-resolution HLA genotyping to investigate patterns of TCR occurrence. Genome-wide SNP genotypes for about 65% of the roughly 700 donors were used in a later genetic analysis, which treated that subset as a discovery cohort. The study aimed to test whether cataloging public T cell receptors could reveal signatures of past pathogen exposure. Rather than drawing on any new phenotypic data, the later analysis identified candidate immune exposures from TCR beta sequences and the way those sequences occurred across donors. HLA typing included class I and class II loci at four-digit resolution. Roughly five DR-DQ haplotypes were treated as single units for association and clustering because of strong linkage in the cohort. An early release covering some 640 HLA-typed donors comprised 250 to 350 gigabases of sequencing data and roughly 86 million unique TCR sequences. Alongside the repertoire data, information on donor age, sex, ethnicity and CMV serostatus was compiled.

As encoded in the germline V gene, CDR1 is SGHRS while CDR2 is YFSETQ. Clipping removes 1 base from V and 11 bases from J, with 7 as the unmatched junction base count. Taken from cysteine to phenylalanine, the CDR3 has 13 residues. Here the CDR3 DNA is all that survives: 39 bases in frame from base 1. Libraries were prepared through the immunoSEQ multiplex PCR assay. The multiplex PCR relied on a mix of 60 forward primers for TCR Vbeta segments and 13 reverse primers for TCR Jbeta segments. Amplification of the CDR3 region of rearranged TCR beta genes was performed with a multiplex PCR assay on genomic DNA. The Illumina HiSeq System was used to sequence the amplified TCR beta libraries as 87-base-pair reads. The original methods were these. Across the 666 repertoires, a later analysis counted some 80 million unique TCR beta chains, about 10 million of which were shared by at least two donors. Raw reads were error-corrected and collapsed into unique sequences by a nearest-neighbor algorithm in which closely related sequences were merged to remove PCR and sequencing errors. To assign V, D and J gene segments, CDR3 sequences were aligned to IMGT reference sequences. For a sequence to be retained, at least a six-nucleotide match to both a V gene segment and a J gene segment was required. A rearrangement counted as productive if the CDR3 had no stop codons and remained in frame with V and J, and every other rearrangement counted as non-productive. Following IMGT convention, CDR3 was defined as the stretch from the second conserved V-encoded cysteine to the conserved J-encoded phenylalanine. In an earlier analysis of around 640 of the donors, sequences lacking an unambiguous match to a single V gene segment were excluded. In an earlier analysis of some 590 of the donors, a V segment was called functional when productive rearrangements were above 56.7%, and segregating when the standard deviation between donors exceeded 5%. To diagnose cytomegalovirus status from the catalog of TCR beta chain sequences, a statistical classification framework was built. In a later analysis, TCR nucleotide sequences were compared against IMGT/GENE-DB human TR gene sequences so that V and J genes could be assigned. A later analysis assigned CDR3 sequences and most-parsimonious VDJ recombination scenarios with the TCRdist pipeline. In a later analysis, each TCR beta chain was defined by its CDR3 amino acid sequence together with its V-gene family, and reads lacking a unique V-gene family were excluded. To address suspected cross-contamination and a sequencing artifact, a later analysis removed around 590 highly shared, low-generation-probability nucleotide sequences. In a later analysis, a clonal expansion index for each public chain was calculated from normalized within-repertoire ranks of inferred template counts. In a later analysis, generation probabilities were computed using a VDJ recombination model fitted to out-of-frame rearrangements, and the results were checked against IGoR. Hypergeometric tests were used in a later analysis to score TCR-TCR, TCR-HLA and TCR-CMV co-occurrence, with a repertoire-size bias correction applied to the TCR pairs. A later analysis estimated false discovery rates by permuting HLA or CMV assignments 20 times. In a later analysis, co-occurring TCRs were grouped using DBSCAN, with TCRdist sequence similarity added in when clustering inside HLA-allele-positive subsets. Repertoires with fewer than 30,000 or more than 120,000 public chains, plus five repertoires with anomalous nucleotide sharing, were excluded from co-occurrence clustering. The table comes from immuneACCESS by way of TCRdb, which keeps in-frame sequences with V and J called. Part of the clones is missing from these tables; in studies checked, under half for an unresolved V gene and the rest for unknown reasons. D and trimming were read from the DNA, whereas the V and J calls and clone size are those reported in that table. This sample holds some 54,000 clones; about 84% were observed only once. Together, the top ten hold nearly 6% of the sample.

The cohort comprised fewer than 700 healthy bone marrow donors. At the time of sampling, every cohort member was nominally healthy, though immune exposures that went unrecorded were likely present. The donor was CMV seronegative and belonged to the group of over 300 seronegative cohort members. A peripheral blood sample was collected from each donor, and TCR beta sequencing was performed on peripheral blood mononuclear cells. The Qiagen DNeasy Blood Extraction Kit was used to extract genomic DNA from the blood cell samples. Overall study outcomes, separate from this receptor: Because the 87-base-pair reads could not distinguish some IMGT-functional V segments, including TRBV6-2 and TRBV6-3, those segments were excluded. Assigning TCR associations to individual alleles was difficult when HLA alleles, especially DR and DQ, strongly co-occurred. A later genetic analysis reported fewer N-insertions in productive TCRs among donors in an Asian-associated ancestry cluster than the roughly 620-donor mean. Most TCR sequences were observed very rarely across donors, whereas some public TCRs were present in many individuals. It was suggested by the authors that the approach could potentially be generalized to other disease states and immunological phenotypes. Because HLA typing was missing for some donors at each locus, association tests included only the typed subset. Presence/absence analyses assumed roughly uniform sequencing depth across donors, an assumption that may not hold. In a later analysis, HLA-associated TCR beta chains showed more clonal expansion and lower generation probabilities than non-associated chains that were equally common. An association between a missense DCLRE1C variant and V-gene and J-gene trimming of TCR beta chains was found in a later genetic analysis and replicated in an independent cohort. In the study, around 160 TCR beta chains were listed as associated with cytomegalovirus. A further reported finding was that TCR beta sequences accurately predicted the HLA-A and HLA-B alleles for most subjects in the first cohort. In a later analysis, most CMV-associated TCR beta chains were found to appear HLA-restricted, with HLA associations seemingly driven largely by CMV exposure. The classifier was reported to diagnose cytomegalovirus status with high specificity and sensitivity in both the original and validation cohorts. A group of highly shared sequence variants was considered likely to be a technical artifact of the sequencing pipeline. The only immune exposure information available for the cohort was CMV serostatus. Specific HLA alleles were associated with over 15,000 TCR beta sequences at a false discovery rate of 0.05 in a later analysis. In vitro tests confirmed that three of the cytomegalovirus-associated TCR beta chains recognize cytomegalovirus antigens. The cohort was sequenced for TCR beta chains only, and without alpha or paired-chain data the features that could be detected were limited. Linkage disequilibrium might explain the correlated functional status among segregating V segments, but an unknown experimental factor could not be ruled out. Several of the top co-occurrence clusters appeared to be linked to parvovirus B19, influenza, CMV and Epstein-Barr virus, according to a later analysis. In an earlier analysis of approximately 590 of the donors, most TCR beta V segments appeared in productive rearrangements about 87% or about 30% of the time, broadly matching IMGT annotations. A later analysis found that TCR association rates varied across HLA loci, with DRB1 alleles showing the most associated TCRs and HLA-C alleles the fewest. Because counts were too low, roughly 16 rarely observed V segments, including chromosome 9 orphons, were excluded from the earlier analysis of 587 of the donors.

Material: PBMCs. The sequence is built from TRBV5-1 and TRBJ1-1; 8 junctional bases match TRBD1. The clonotype originates from a male donor in good health and CMV-seronegative. The CDR3 loop reads CASSLRTDREAFF. In nucleotide form, the sequence is TGCGCCAGCAGCTTGAGAACGGACAGGGAGGCTTTCTTT.